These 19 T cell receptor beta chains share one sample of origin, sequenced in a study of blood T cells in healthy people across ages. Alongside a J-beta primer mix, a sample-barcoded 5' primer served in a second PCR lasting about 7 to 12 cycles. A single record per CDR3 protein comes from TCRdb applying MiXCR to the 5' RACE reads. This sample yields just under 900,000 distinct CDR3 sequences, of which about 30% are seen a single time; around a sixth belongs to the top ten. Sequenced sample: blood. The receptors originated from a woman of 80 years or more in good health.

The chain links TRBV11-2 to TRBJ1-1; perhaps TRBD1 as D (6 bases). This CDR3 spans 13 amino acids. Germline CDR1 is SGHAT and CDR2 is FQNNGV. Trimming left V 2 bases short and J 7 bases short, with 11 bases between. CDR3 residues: CASSLSGQYEAFF. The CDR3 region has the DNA TGTGCCAGCAGCTTATCGGGACAATATGAAGCTTTCTTT.

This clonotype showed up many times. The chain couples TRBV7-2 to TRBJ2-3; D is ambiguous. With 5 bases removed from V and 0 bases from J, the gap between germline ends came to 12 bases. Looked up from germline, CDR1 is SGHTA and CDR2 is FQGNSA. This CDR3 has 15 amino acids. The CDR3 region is CASSAYGSSTDTQYF. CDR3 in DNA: TGTGCCAGCAGCGCATATGGGTCAAGCACAGATACGCAGTATTTT.

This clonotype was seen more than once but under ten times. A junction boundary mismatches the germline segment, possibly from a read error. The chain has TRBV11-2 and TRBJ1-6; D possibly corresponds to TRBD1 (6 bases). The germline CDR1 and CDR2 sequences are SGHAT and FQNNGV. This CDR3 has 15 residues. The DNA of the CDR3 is TGTGCCAGCAGGGAACCGGGACATCTCGGTTCACCCCGCCACTTT. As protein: CASREPGHLGSPRHF.

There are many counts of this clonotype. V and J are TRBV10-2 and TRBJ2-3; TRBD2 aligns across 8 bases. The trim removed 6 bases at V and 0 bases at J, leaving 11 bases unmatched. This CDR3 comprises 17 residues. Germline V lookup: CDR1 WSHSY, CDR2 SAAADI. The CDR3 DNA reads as TGCGCCAGCAGGCAGCGGGGGCCGACCCTCAGCACAGATACGCAGTATTTT. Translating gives CASRQRGPTLSTDTQYF.

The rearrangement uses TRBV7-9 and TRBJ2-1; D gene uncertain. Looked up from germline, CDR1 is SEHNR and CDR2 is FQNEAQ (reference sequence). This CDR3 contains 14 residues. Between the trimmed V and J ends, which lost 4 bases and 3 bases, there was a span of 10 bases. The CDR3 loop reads CASSSPLSYNEQFF. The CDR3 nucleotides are TGTGCCAGCAGCTCTCCCTTAAGCTACAATGAGCAGTTCTTC.

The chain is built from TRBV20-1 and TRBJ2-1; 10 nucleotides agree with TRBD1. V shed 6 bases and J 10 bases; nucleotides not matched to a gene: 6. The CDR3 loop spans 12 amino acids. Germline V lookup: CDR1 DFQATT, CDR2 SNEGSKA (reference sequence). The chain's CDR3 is CSATDRGVEQFF. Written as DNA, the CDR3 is TGCAGTGCCACGGACAGGGGGGTCGAGCAGTTCTTC.

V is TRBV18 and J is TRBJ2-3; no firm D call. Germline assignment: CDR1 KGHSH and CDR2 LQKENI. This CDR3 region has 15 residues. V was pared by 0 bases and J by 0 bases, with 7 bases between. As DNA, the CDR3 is TGTGCCAGCTCACCACCCACCCTTAGCACAGATACGCAGTATTTT. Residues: CASSPPTLSTDTQYF.

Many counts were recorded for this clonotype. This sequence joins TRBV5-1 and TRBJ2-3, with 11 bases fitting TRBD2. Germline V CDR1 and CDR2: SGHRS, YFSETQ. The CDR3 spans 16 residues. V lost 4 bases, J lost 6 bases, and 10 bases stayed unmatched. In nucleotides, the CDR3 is TGCGCCAGCAGCCCGGGGGGGACTAGCGGCTCTGATACGCAGTATTTT. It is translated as CASSPGGTSGSDTQYF.

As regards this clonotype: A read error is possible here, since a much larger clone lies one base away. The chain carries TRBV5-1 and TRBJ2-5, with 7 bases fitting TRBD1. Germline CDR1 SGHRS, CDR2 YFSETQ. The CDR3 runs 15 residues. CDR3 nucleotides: TGCGCCAGCAGCTTGGATCGACAGGGTTTGGAGACCCAGCACTTC. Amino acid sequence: CASSLDRQGLETQHF.

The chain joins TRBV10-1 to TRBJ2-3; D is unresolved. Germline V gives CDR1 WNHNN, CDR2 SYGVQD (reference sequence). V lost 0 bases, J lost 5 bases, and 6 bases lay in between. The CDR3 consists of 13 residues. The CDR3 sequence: CASSESDLDTQYF. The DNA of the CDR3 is TGCGCCAGCAGTGAGTCGGATCTAGATACGCAGTATTTT.

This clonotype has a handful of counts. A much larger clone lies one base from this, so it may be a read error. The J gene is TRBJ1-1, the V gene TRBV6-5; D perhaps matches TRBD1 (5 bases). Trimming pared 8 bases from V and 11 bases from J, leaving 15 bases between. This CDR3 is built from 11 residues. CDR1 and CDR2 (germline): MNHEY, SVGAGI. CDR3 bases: TGTGCCAGCGGGGGTTGTTCTGGGGCTTTCTTT. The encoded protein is CASGGCSGAFF.

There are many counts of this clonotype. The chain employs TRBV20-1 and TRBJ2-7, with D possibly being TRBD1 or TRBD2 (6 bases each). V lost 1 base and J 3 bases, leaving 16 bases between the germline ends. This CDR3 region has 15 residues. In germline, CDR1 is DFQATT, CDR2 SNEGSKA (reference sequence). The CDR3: CSARGGHGGGYEQYF. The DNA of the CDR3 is TGCAGTGCTAGAGGGGGACACGGGGGTGGCTACGAGCAGTACTTC.

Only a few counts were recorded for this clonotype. The CDR3, as DNA: TGTGCCAGCAGCGTAGCGGGGCAGGGGGCTGAAGCTTTCTTT. This translates into CASSVAGQGAEAFF. This chain links TRBV9 with TRBJ1-1; TRBD1 agrees at 7 bases. Germline values: CDR1 SGDLS, CDR2 YYNGEE. V lost 0 bases and J lost 6; bases outside the gene matches: 5. This CDR3 has 14 residues.

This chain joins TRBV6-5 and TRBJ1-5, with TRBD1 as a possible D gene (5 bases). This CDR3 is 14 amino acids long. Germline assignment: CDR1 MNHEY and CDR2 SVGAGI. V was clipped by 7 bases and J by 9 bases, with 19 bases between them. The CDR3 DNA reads TGTGCCAGCACTACCGGAGGGGCCCTGCGGCCCCAGCATTTT. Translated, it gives CASTTGGALRPQHF.

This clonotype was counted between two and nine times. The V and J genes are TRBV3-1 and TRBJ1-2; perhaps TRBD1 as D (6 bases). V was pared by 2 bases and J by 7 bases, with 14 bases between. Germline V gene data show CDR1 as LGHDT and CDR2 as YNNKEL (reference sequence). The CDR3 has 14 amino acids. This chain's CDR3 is CASSQYRAVVGYTF. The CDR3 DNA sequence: TGTGCCAGCAGCCAATACAGGGCGGTTGTTGGCTACACCTTC.

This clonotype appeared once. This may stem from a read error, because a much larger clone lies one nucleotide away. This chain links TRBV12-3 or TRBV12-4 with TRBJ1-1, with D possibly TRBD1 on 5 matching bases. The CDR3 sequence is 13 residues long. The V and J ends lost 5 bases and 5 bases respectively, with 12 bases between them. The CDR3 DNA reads TGTGCCAGCAGTCCATCGACAGTGACTGAAGCTTTCTTT. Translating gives CASSPSTVTEAFF.

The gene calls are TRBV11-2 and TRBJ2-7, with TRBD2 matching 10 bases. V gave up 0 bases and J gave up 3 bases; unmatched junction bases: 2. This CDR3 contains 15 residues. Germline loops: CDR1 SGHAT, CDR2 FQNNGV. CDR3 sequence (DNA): TGTGCCAGCAGCTTAGAAGCGGGGGGGTACTACGAGCAGTACTTC. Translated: CASSLEAGGYYEQYF.

This CDR3 is CASSDMGRTIQETQYF. The CDR3 bases are TGCGCCAGCAGCGACATGGGACGGACGATTCAAGAGACCCAGTACTTC. The chain carries TRBV5-1 and TRBJ2-5; D assignment may be TRBD1 or TRBD2 (5 bases each). This CDR3 has 16 residues. Trimming removed 4 bases from V and 2 bases from J, with 18 bases in between. The germline gives CDR1 SGHRS, CDR2 YFSETQ.

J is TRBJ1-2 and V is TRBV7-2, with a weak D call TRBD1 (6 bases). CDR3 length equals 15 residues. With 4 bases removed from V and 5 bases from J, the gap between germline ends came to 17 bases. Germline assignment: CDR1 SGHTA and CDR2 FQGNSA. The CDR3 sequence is CASSSVGGPGYGYTF. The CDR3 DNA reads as TGTGCCAGCAGCTCCGTAGGGGGTCCAGGGTATGGCTACACCTTC.